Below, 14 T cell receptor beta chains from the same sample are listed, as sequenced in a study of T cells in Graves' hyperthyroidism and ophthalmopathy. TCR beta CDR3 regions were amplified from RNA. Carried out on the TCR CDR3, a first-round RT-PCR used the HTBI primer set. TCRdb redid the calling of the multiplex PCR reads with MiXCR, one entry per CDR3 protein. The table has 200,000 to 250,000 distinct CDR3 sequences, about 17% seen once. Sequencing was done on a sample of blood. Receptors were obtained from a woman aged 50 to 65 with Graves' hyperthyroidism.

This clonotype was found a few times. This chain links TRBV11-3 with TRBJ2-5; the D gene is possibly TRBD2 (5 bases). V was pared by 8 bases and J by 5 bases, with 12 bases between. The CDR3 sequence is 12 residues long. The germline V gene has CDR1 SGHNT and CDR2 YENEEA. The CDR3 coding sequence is TGTGCCAGCTCGGGGAGCTATGAGACCCAGTACTTC. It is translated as CASSGSYETQYF.

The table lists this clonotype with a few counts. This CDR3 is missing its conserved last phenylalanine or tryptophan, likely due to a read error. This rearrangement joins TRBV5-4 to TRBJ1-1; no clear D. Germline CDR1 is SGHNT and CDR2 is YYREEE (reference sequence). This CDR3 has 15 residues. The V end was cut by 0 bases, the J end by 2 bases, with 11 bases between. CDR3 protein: CASSLDLRSNTEAFS. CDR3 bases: TGTGCCAGCAGCTTGGATCTCAGGAGTAACACTGAAGCTTTCTCT.

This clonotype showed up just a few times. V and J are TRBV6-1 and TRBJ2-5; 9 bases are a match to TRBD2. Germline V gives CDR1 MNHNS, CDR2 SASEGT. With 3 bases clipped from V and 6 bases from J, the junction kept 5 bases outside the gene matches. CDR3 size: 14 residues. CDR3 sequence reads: CASSDPSGIQTQYF. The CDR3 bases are TGTGCCAGCAGTGATCCTAGCGGGATTCAGACCCAGTACTTC.

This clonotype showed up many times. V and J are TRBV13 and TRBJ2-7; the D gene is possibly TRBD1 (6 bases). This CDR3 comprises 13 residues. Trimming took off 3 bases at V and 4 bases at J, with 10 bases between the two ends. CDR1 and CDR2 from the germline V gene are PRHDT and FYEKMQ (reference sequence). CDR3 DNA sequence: TGTGCCAGCAGCTTCTTACAGGGATACGAGCAGTACTTC. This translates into CASSFLQGYEQYF.

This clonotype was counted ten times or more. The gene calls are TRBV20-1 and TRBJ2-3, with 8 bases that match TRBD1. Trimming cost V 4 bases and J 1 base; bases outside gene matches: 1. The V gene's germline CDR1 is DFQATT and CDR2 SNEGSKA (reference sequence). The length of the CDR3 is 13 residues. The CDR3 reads CSATQGGTDTQYF. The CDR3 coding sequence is TGCAGTGCTACACAGGGGGGCACAGATACGCAGTATTTT.

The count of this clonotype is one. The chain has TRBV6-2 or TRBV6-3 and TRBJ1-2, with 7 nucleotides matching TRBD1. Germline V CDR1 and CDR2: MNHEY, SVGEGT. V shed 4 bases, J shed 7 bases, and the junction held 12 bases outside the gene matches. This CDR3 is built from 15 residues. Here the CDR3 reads CASSFFDSGTVGYTF. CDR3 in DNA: TGTGCCAGCAGTTTTTTTGACTCTGGGACAGTTGGCTACACCTTC.

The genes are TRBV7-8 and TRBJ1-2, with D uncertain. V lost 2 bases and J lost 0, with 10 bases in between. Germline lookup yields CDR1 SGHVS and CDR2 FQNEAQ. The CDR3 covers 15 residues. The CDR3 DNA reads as TGTGCCAGCAGCTTAATACGGGATGCTAACTATGGCTACACCTTC. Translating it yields CASSLIRDANYGYTF.

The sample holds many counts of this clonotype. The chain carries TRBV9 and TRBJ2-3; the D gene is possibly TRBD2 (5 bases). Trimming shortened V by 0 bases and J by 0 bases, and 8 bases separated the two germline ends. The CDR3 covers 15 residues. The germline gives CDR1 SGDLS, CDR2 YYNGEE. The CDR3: CASSVGPSSTDTQYF. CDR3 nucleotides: TGTGCCAGCAGCGTAGGGCCTAGCAGCACAGATACGCAGTATTTT.

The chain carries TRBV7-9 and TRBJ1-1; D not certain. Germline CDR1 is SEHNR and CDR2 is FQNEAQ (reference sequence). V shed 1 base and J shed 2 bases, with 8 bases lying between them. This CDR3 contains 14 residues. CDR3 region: CASSLGVENTEAFF. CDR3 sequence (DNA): TGTGCCAGCAGCTTAGGAGTAGAAAACACTGAAGCTTTCTTT. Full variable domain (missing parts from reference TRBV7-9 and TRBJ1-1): DTGVSQNPRHKITKRGQNVTFRCDPISEHNRLYWYRQTLGQGPEFLTYFQNEAQLEKSRLLSDRFSAERPKGSFSTLEIQRTEQGDSAMYLCASSLGVENTEAFFGQGTRLTVV.

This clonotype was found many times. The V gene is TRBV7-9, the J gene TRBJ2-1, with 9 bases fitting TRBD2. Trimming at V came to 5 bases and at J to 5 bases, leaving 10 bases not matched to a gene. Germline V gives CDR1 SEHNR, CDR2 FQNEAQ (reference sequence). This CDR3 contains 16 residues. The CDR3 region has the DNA TGTGCCAGCAGCCCCAGGAGCGGGAGGTCCAACAATGAGCAGTTCTTC. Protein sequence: CASSPRSGRSNNEQFF. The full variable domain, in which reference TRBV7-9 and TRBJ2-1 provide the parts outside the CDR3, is DTGVSQNPRHKITKRGQNVTFRCDPISEHNRLYWYRQTLGQGPEFLTYFQNEAQLEKSRLLSDRFSAERPKGSFSTLEIQRTEQGDSAMYLCASSPRSGRSNNEQFFGPGTRLTVL.

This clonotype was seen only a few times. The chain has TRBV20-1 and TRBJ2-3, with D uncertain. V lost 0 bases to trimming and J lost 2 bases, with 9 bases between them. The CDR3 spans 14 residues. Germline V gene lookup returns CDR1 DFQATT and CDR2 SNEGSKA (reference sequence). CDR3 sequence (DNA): TGCAGTGCTAGAGATTGGCGAGCCACAGATACGCAGTATTTT. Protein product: CSARDWRATDTQYF.

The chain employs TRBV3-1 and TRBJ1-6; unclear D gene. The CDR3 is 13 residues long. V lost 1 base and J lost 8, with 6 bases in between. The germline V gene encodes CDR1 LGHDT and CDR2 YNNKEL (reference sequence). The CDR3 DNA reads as TGTGCCAGCAGCCAAGTGGGGTATTCACCCCTCCACTTT. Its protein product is CASSQVGYSPLHF.

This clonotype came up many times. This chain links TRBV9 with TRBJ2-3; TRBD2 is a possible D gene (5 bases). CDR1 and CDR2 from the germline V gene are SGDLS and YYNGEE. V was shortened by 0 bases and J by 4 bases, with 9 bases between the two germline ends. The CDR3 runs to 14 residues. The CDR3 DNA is TGTGCCAGCAGCGTAGGGCGAGCGGCAGATACGCAGTATTTT. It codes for CASSVGRAADTQYF.

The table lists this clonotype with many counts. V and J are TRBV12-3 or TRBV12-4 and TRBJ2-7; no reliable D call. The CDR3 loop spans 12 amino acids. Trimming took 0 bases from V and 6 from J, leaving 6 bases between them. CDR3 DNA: TGTGCCAGCAGTTTAGCTATTAGCGAGCAGTACTTC. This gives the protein CASSLAISEQYF.